A selection of T cell receptor beta chains follows, all from one sample in a study of radiotherapy plus CTLA-4 blockade in lung cancer. Here immunoSEQ multiplex PCR was the method, and the copy in TCRdb shows in-frame clones only, minus some. The data show about 60,000 clones, with approximately 79% seen just once and 2.9% held by the top ten. The sequences come from peripheral blood, collected from a patient treated with radiotherapy plus ipilimumab. Receptor source: a human donor with non-small cell lung cancer who had a complete response to radiotherapy plus ipilimumab. Each CDR3 is given with its conserved first and last residue. The D gene is left open where the match is weak. Clone size is given for some rows only: seen once, a few or many times, or a class if the clone is expanded.

V	J	D	size	CDR3	DNA
TRBV30	TRBJ2-1	TRBD1	.	CAWSLRDRGFWSRPNEQFF	TGTGCCTGGAGTTTAAGGGACAGGGGGTTCTGGTCACGGCCAAATGAGCAGTTCTTC
TRBV18	TRBJ2-7	.	.	CASSPGPYEQYF	TGTGCCAGCTCACCAGGGCCCTACGAGCAGTACTTC
TRBV7-8	TRBJ1-5	.	.	CASSLEQANNQPQHF	TGTGCCAGCAGCTTAGAACAGGCCAACAATCAGCCCCAGCATTTT
TRBV4-2	TRBJ1-5	TRBD1	.	CASTVSGGRNQPQHF	TGTGCCAGCACAGTTTCAGGGGGAAGGAATCAGCCCCAGCATTTT
TRBV5-4	TRBJ2-1	TRBD2	.	CASSWGSGRGSYNEQFF	TGTGCCAGCAGCTGGGGGAGCGGGAGAGGCTCCTACAATGAGCAGTTCTTC
TRBV6-1	TRBJ1-5	TRBD1	.	CASSVVGQGGGQPQHF	TGTGCCAGCAGTGTTGTGGGACAGGGTGGAGGGCAGCCCCAGCATTTT
TRBV7-9	TRBJ2-1	TRBD2	.	CASSLARGRVGSYNEQFF	TGTGCCAGCAGCTTAGCGCGCGGGAGGGTTGGCTCCTACAATGAGCAGTTCTTC
TRBV6-6	TRBJ1-3	TRBD1	.	CAGQVNSGNTIYF	TGTGCCGGACAGGTCAACTCTGGAAACACCATATATTTT
TRBV30	TRBJ2-1	TRBD2	.	CAWSLRGSGRNNEQFF	TGTGCCTGGAGCCTACGGGGTAGCGGGAGGAACAATGAGCAGTTCTTC
TRBV7-9	TRBJ2-3	.	.	CASSRAGATSTDTQYF	TGTGCCAGCAGCCGCGCAGGGGCAACTAGCACAGATACGCAGTATTTT
TRBV6-6	TRBJ2-5	.	.	CASSYSKRPGETQYF	TGTGCCAGCAGTTACTCGAAGCGCCCCGGGGAGACCCAGTACTTC
TRBV5-6	TRBJ1-1	.	.	CASSFQGPMNTEAFF	TGTGCCAGCAGCTTCCAGGGGCCGATGAACACTGAAGCTTTCTTT
TRBV11-2	TRBJ1-2	TRBD1	.	CASSGTGLNYGYTF	TGTGCCAGCAGCGGGACAGGGTTGAACTATGGCTACACCTTC
TRBV6-1	TRBJ2-5	.	.	CASSVYETAAQYF	TGTGCCAGCAGTGTGTACGAGACTGCGGCCCAGTACTTC
TRBV6-1	TRBJ2-7	.	.	CASTPKGGTYEQYF	TGTGCCAGCACCCCTAAGGGAGGAACCTACGAGCAGTACTTC
TRBV4-3	TRBJ2-7	TRBD1	.	CASSPGPGQNYEQYF	TGCGCCAGCAGCCCGGGACCGGGACAGAACTACGAGCAGTACTTC
TRBV18	TRBJ2-3	TRBD1	.	CASSPNRGRGTDTQYF	TGTGCCAGCTCACCCAACAGGGGCAGGGGCACAGATACGCAGTATTTT
TRBV7-2	TRBJ1-1	TRBD1	.	CASRRDRGEGKAEAFF	TGTGCCAGCAGGCGAGACAGGGGGGAGGGGAAGGCTGAAGCTTTCTTT
TRBV18	TRBJ2-3	TRBD2	.	CASSARTSGPSTDTQYF	TGTGCCAGCTCAGCTCGGACTAGCGGCCCTTCCACAGATACGCAGTATTTT
TRBV5-5	TRBJ2-7	TRBD1	.	CASSPGTGTGGISDEQYF	TGTGCCAGCAGCCCAGGGACCGGGACAGGGGGCATCAGCGACGAGCAGTACTTC
TRBV19	TRBJ1-1	.	.	CASSYNLQGTEAFF	TGTGCCAGTAGCTATAACCTACAGGGTACTGAAGCTTTCTTT
TRBV10-3	TRBJ2-1	TRBD2	.	CAISEVDSGGLRNEQFF	TGTGCCATCAGTGAGGTCGATAGCGGGGGGCTTCGGAATGAGCAGTTCTTC
TRBV27	TRBJ1-2	.	.	CASSSPGGSYTF	TGTGCCAGCAGTTCCCCCGGGGGTAGCTACACCTTC
TRBV6-6	TRBJ2-7	.	.	CASSYRTGYEQYF	TGTGCCAGCAGTTACCGAACAGGCTACGAGCAGTACTTC
TRBV28	TRBJ1-1	TRBD1	.	CASSSGQGRTEAFF	TGTGCCAGCAGTTCCGGACAGGGACGAACTGAAGCTTTCTTT
TRBV6-6	TRBJ1-1	.	few	CASSPPEGIEAFF	TGTGCCAGCAGCCCTCCGGAGGGGATTGAAGCTTTCTTT
TRBV6-5	TRBJ1-2	TRBD1	.	CASRDRDRGNGYTF	TGTGCCAGCAGAGACCGGGACAGGGGGAACGGCTACACCTTC
TRBV19	TRBJ1-2	.	.	CASSIPDSFYGYTF	TGTGCCAGTAGTATCCCGGACAGCTTCTATGGCTACACCTTC
TRBV19	TRBJ1-5	.	.	CASSIDIFSQPQHF	TGTGCCAGTAGTATAGACATCTTCAGTCAGCCCCAGCATTTT
TRBV12-5	TRBJ1-1	.	.	CASGLVFAGRDTEAFF	TGTGCTAGTGGTTTGGTATTCGCCGGTCGGGACACTGAAGCTTTCTTT
TRBV27	TRBJ2-7	TRBD1	once	CASSLRQGGEQYF	TGTGCCAGCAGTTTAAGACAGGGGGGCGAGCAGTACTTC
TRBV19	TRBJ2-6	.	.	CASREEGRSGANVLTF	TGTGCCAGTCGAGAGGAGGGGAGGTCCGGGGCCAACGTCCTGACTTTC
TRBV6-1	TRBJ1-2	.	.	CAILRETDNGYTF	TGTGCCATCCTGCGCGAGACAGATAACGGCTACACCTTC
TRBV20-1	TRBJ1-1	.	.	CSAPQNTEAFF	TGCAGTGCCCCCCAGAACACTGAAGCTTTCTTT
TRBV30	TRBJ2-7	.	.	CAWSYQGGNEQYF	TGTGCCTGGAGTTACCAGGGGGGCAACGAGCAGTACTTC
TRBV6-1	TRBJ2-7	.	few	CASSEAEEGSYEQYF	TGTGCCAGCAGTGAAGCGGAAGAGGGCTCCTACGAGCAGTACTTC
TRBV5-4	TRBJ2-2	.	.	CASSLQGVETGELFF	TGTGCCAGCAGCTTACAGGGTGTGGAAACCGGGGAGCTGTTTTTT
TRBV5-1	TRBJ2-2	TRBD2	once	CASSLGLATNTGELFF	TGCGCCAGCAGCTTGGGACTAGCGACGAACACCGGGGAGCTGTTTTTT
TRBV7-9	TRBJ2-5	TRBD2	.	CASSLQGLAGGETQYF	TGTGCCAGCAGCTTACAGGGACTAGCGGGAGGGGAGACCCAGTACTTC
TRBV6-5	TRBJ2-3	TRBD1	.	CASSLQGAPFDTQYF	TGTGCCAGCAGCCTACAGGGGGCCCCTTTTGATACGCAGTATTTT
TRBV7-2	TRBJ2-3	.	.	CASSPSPFGGGRRTDTQYF	TGTGCCAGCAGTCCTAGTCCCTTTGGGGGGGGCCGGCGCACAGATACGCAGTATTTT
TRBV7-2	TRBJ2-2	TRBD1	.	CASSRFGTGLNTGELFF	TGTGCCAGCAGCCGATTTGGGACAGGGTTGAACACCGGGGAGCTGTTTTTT
TRBV6-5	TRBJ2-7	TRBD1	once	CASRQRTGGGYEQYF	TGTGCCAGCAGACAGCGGACAGGGGGGGGCTACGAGCAGTACTTC
TRBV19	TRBJ2-1	TRBD2	.	CASRSGTSGYNEQFF	TGTGCCAGCCGATCCGGGACTAGCGGGTACAATGAGCAGTTCTTC
TRBV30	TRBJ1-5	TRBD1	.	CAWSEGAGMGQPQHF	TGTGCCTGGAGTGAGGGGGCAGGGATGGGTCAGCCCCAGCATTTT
TRBV5-4	TRBJ1-6	.	.	CASSLSGSVNSPLHF	TGTGCCAGCAGCTTGTCAGGTAGCGTTAATTCACCCCTCCACTTT
TRBV27	TRBJ2-7	.	.	CASSIGFYYEQYF	TGTGCCAGCAGCATCGGGTTTTACTACGAGCAGTACTTC
TRBV29-1	TRBJ2-5	.	.	CSVGTQGAETQYF	TGCAGCGTGGGAACACAGGGCGCGGAGACCCAGTACTTC
TRBV4-1	TRBJ1-5	.	.	CASSLTAQTANSNQPQHF	TGCGCCAGCAGCCTAACGGCCCAGACAGCAAATAGCAATCAGCCCCAGCATTTT
TRBV6-6	TRBJ1-6	.	.	CASSLTGGNSPLHF	TGTGCCAGCAGCCTAACGGGAGGGAATTCACCCCTCCACTTT
TRBV30	TRBJ2-2	.	.	CAWSAGWRELFF	TGTGCCTGGAGTGCAGGGTGGCGGGAGCTGTTTTTT
TRBV18	TRBJ2-1	.	.	CASSPRQVVDEQFF	TGTGCCAGCTCACCGCGACAGGTTGTCGATGAGCAGTTCTTC